This T cell receptor beta chain was profiled in a study of T cells in Graves' hyperthyroidism and ophthalmopathy. CDR1 is LNHNV, CDR2 YYDKDF, per germline (reference sequence). The CDR3 contains 11 residues. Losses at the gene ends were 9 bases for V and 2 bases for J; bases not matched to a gene: 0. It was RNA transcripts that yielded the amplified TCR beta CDR3 regions. HTBI primers were the set used in a first-round RT-PCR of the TCR CDR3. TCRdb recomputed calls from the multiplex PCR reads with MiXCR, one row per CDR3 protein. Of around 600,000 distinct CDR3 sequences listed, over 40% were seen once; the top ten hold under 8%.

The rearrangement joins TRBV15 to TRBJ2-5; TRBD2 aligns across 7 bases. This clonotype was sampled from an adult man with Graves' disease, either hyperthyroidism or ophthalmopathy (not recorded which). Sequenced input: peripheral blood or thyroid tissue (not recorded which). As DNA, the CDR3 is TGTGCCACGGGGGGGCAAGAGACCCAGTACTTC. Translated, it gives CATGGQETQYF.